This entry lists 3 T cell receptor beta chains sequenced from one sample in a study of shared clonotypes between healthy human individuals. The method was immunoSEQ multiplex PCR; TCRdb's version includes in-frame clones alone and lacks a portion of them. The data show 1,400,000 or so clones, with 98% to 99% seen just once and roughly 0.36% held by the top ten. Sequences were obtained from naive CD4+ T cells sorted from blood. Indicated subset: CD45RA+ positively selected. These receptors all stem from a man younger than 40 in good health.

The rearrangement joins TRBV28 to TRBJ1-1; D is undetermined. Trimming pared 7 bases from V and 1 base from J, leaving 10 bases between. Germline V gene sequence: CDR1 MDHEN, CDR2 SYDVKM. The CDR3 loop spans 13 amino acids. The DNA for the CDR3 is TGTGCCAGCAATATTCAGCCGAACACTGAAGCTTTCTTT. Its protein is CASNIQPNTEAFF.

With regard to this clone: Other DNA sequences in this sample translate to the same CDR3. The chain is built from TRBV5-1 and TRBJ2-5; possibly TRBD1 for D (6 bases). V was shortened by 0 bases and J by 3 bases, with 9 bases between the two germline ends. From germline, CDR1 is SGHRS and CDR2 YFSETQ. This CDR3 has 14 amino acids. The CDR3 coding sequence is TGCGCCAGCAGCTTGGGTGGGGGCGAAGAGACCCAGTACTTC. Amino acid sequence: CASSLGGGEETQYF.

Turning to this clone: The sample carries other DNA sequences with the same CDR3. The gene calls are TRBV10-3 and TRBJ2-7, with D hard to call. The ends were cut back, 8 bases at V and 4 bases at J, with 9 bases in the middle. Germline V gene sequence: CDR1 ENHRY, CDR2 SYGVKD. The CDR3 sequence is 11 residues long. The DNA of the CDR3 is TGTGCCATCGGCGGCTCTTACGAGCAGTACTTC. Translation gives CAIGGSYEQYF.